The rows below give T cell receptor beta chains drawn from one sample of a study of cytomegalovirus exposure and HLA in healthy donors. TCRdb's table, derived via immunoSEQ multiplex PCR, lists solely in-frame clones and lacks some. The sample has over 120,000 clones; 75% are singletons. Material: PBMCs. All receptors derive from a man younger than 45 in good health and CMV-seronegative. Both conserved end residues are part of each CDR3. Some rows have no size entry. The others give once, few or many, or a class for an expanded clone.

v_gene: TRBV28; abundance: -; j_gene: TRBJ2-7; CDR3aa: CASSLWGTHRYEQYF
v_gene: TRBV6-1; abundance: -; j_gene: TRBJ1-6; CDR3aa: CASSGEREGVGGNWNSPLHF
v_gene: TRBV28; abundance: -; j_gene: TRBJ2-3; CDR3aa: CASSSAGPPADTQYF
v_gene: TRBV2; abundance: -; j_gene: TRBJ2-6; CDR3aa: CASLPNSGANVLTF
v_gene: TRBV28; abundance: few; j_gene: TRBJ2-3; CDR3aa: CASSLDSDTQYF
v_gene: TRBV28; abundance: -; j_gene: TRBJ1-4; CDR3aa: CASSDGQVRKLFF
v_gene: TRBV27; abundance: -; j_gene: TRBJ1-2; CDR3aa: CASSATGFISGGYTF
v_gene: TRBV28; abundance: -; j_gene: TRBJ2-1; CDR3aa: CASSPTGTAYNEQFF
v_gene: TRBV5-1; abundance: once; j_gene: TRBJ2-4; CDR3aa: CASSLATDSTQYF
v_gene: TRBV5-1; abundance: -; j_gene: TRBJ2-1; CDR3aa: CASSLLGSGYEQFF
v_gene: TRBV18; abundance: few; j_gene: TRBJ1-2; CDR3aa: CASSSAGPRYGYTF
v_gene: TRBV6-4; abundance: -; j_gene: TRBJ1-5; CDR3aa: CASSGTGQGAIHQPQHF
v_gene: TRBV7-6; abundance: -; j_gene: TRBJ2-5; CDR3aa: CASSLDGQEETQYF
v_gene: TRBV6-5; abundance: -; j_gene: TRBJ1-1; CDR3aa: CASSYYRDTEAFF
v_gene: TRBV5-6; abundance: -; j_gene: TRBJ2-7; CDR3aa: CANSLQGIGYEQYF
v_gene: TRBV5-1; abundance: -; j_gene: TRBJ2-7; CDR3aa: CASSLRSSGLYEQYF
v_gene: TRBV23-1; abundance: -; j_gene: TRBJ1-4; CDR3aa: CASSQAPRGPNEKLFF
v_gene: TRBV7-2; abundance: few; j_gene: TRBJ2-7; CDR3aa: CASSPLVSPEQYF
v_gene: TRBV5-6; abundance: -; j_gene: TRBJ2-1; CDR3aa: CASSLGGSNEQFF
v_gene: TRBV28; abundance: -; j_gene: TRBJ2-7; CDR3aa: CASSLWTSGSSYEQYF
v_gene: TRBV6-5; abundance: -; j_gene: TRBJ2-5; CDR3aa: CASSSLSGGARETQYF
v_gene: TRBV30; abundance: once; j_gene: -; CDR3aa: CAWSRGGYEQYF
v_gene: TRBV15; abundance: -; j_gene: TRBJ1-1; CDR3aa: CATSRQGDTEAFF
v_gene: TRBV9; abundance: -; j_gene: TRBJ1-4; CDR3aa: CASSRSTGNEKLFF
v_gene: TRBV18; abundance: -; j_gene: TRBJ2-2; CDR3aa: CASSPPTSGRNTGELFF
v_gene: TRBV5-1; abundance: -; j_gene: TRBJ1-4; CDR3aa: CASSLGAGRGEKLFF
v_gene: TRBV2; abundance: few; j_gene: TRBJ2-5; CDR3aa: CAVGRAGETQYF
v_gene: TRBV27; abundance: -; j_gene: TRBJ1-2; CDR3aa: CASSLSPVRGWSGYTF
v_gene: TRBV9; abundance: -; j_gene: TRBJ1-1; CDR3aa: CASSVGGGRAFF
v_gene: TRBV5-1; abundance: -; j_gene: TRBJ1-2; CDR3aa: CASSPGTSYGYTF
v_gene: TRBV11-3; abundance: -; j_gene: TRBJ2-1; CDR3aa: CASSQTGLAGFREQFF
v_gene: TRBV6-5; abundance: few; j_gene: TRBJ1-2; CDR3aa: CASSYDRAYGYTF
v_gene: TRBV2; abundance: -; j_gene: TRBJ1-1; CDR3aa: CASSNRVGTEAFF
v_gene: TRBV5-1; abundance: once; j_gene: TRBJ2-1; CDR3aa: CASSQDRVYNEQFF
v_gene: TRBV7-9; abundance: -; j_gene: TRBJ2-5; CDR3aa: CASNPSGAQETQYF
v_gene: TRBV4-1; abundance: -; j_gene: TRBJ2-7; CDR3aa: CASSQEPAGSSYEQYF
v_gene: TRBV7-9; abundance: -; j_gene: TRBJ2-5; CDR3aa: CANSRGVGETQYF
v_gene: TRBV9; abundance: -; j_gene: TRBJ2-2; CDR3aa: CASSVQTGELFF
v_gene: TRBV18; abundance: few; j_gene: TRBJ2-1; CDR3aa: CASSPPGLAHNEQFF